One and the same sample provided the 20 T cell receptor beta chains below, sequenced in a study of T cells in women clearing cervical HPV infection. Sequenced by immunoSEQ multiplex PCR; TCRdb stores in-frame clones only, minus some. The sample has 30,000 to 35,000 clones. Sequencing was done on a sample of blood buffy coat. These TCRs come from a woman between 18 and 75 years old with a cervical HPV16 infection that either progressed to CIN3+ or cleared (not recorded which).

CDR3 bases read: TGTGCCTGGAGTCGGGGGGCGTTAGAG. This codes for CAWSRGALE. The entire CDR3 protein reads CAWSRGALELFF. V is TRBV30 and J is TRBJ2-2, with D perhaps TRBD2 (7 bases). Sequencing ends 3 residues short of the CDR3 end; the germline J gene provides the rest. Germline loops: CDR1 GTSNPN, CDR2 SVGIG (reference sequence). The CDR3 loop spans 12 amino acids. The complete variable domain, with remaining parts taken from reference TRBV30 and TRBJ2-2, reads SQTIHQWPATLVQPVGSPLSLECTVEGTSNPNLYWYRQAAGRGLQLLFYSVGIGQISSEVPQNLSASRPQDRQFILSSKKLLLSDSGFYLCAWSRGALELFFGEGSRLTVL.

A note on this clone: The observed sequence ends 3 residues before the CDR3 terminus, with the missing tail filled in from the germline J gene. The rearrangement uses TRBV29-1 and TRBJ1-4, with 9 bases that match TRBD1. The CDR3 runs 16 residues. J gave up 7 bases and V 8 bases, and 17 bases lay outside the gene matches. Germline V gene sequence: CDR1 SQVTM, CDR2 ANQGSEA. CDR3 amino acids: CSLYKQGAAVGEKLFF. The covered CDR3 bases are TGCAGCCTCTACAAACAGGGGGCGGCGGTTGGTGAAAAA. Drawing the rest from reference TRBV29-1 and TRBJ1-4, the complete variable domain is SAVISQKPSRDICQRGTSLTIQCQVDSQVTMMFWYRQQPGQSLTLIATANQGSEATYESGFVIDKFPISRPNLTFSTLTVSNMSPEDSSIYLCSLYKQGAAVGEKLFFGSGTQLSVL.

Of note for this clone: The read halts 3 residues ahead of the CDR3 end, with the missing end drawn from the germline J gene. The chain links TRBV5-6 to TRBJ2-2; D not resolved. The germline CDR1 and CDR2 sequences are SGHDT and YYEEEE. This CDR3 is 14 amino acids long. Trimming stripped 3 bases from V and 7 bases from J, with 13 bases between. The DNA read from the CDR3 is TGTGCCAGCAGCTCCGCTGCAGTAAACGGGGAG. The encoded protein is CASSSAAVNGE. The full CDR3 sequence reads CASSSAAVNGELFF.

On this clone: The read ends 3 residues before the CDR3 terminus; that terminus is restored from the germline J gene. V is TRBV20-1 and J is TRBJ1-2, with 9 bases matching TRBD1. The CDR3 covers 13 residues. The germline V gene encodes CDR1 DFQATT and CDR2 SNEGSKA (reference sequence). V lost 6 bases, J lost 2 bases, and 4 bases stayed unmatched. The CDR3 here is CSAPGQGNYGYTF. Incomplete CDR3 DNA: TGCAGTGCACCCGGACAGGGGAACTATGGC.

Note on this clone: Read data end 3 residues before the CDR3 end; the end is taken from the germline J gene. The chain combines TRBV5-1 with TRBJ2-1; TRBD2 matches 8 bases. The J segment lost 8 bases and the V segment lost 4 bases, leaving 5 bases of the junction unmatched. Germline V gene data show CDR1 as SGHRS and CDR2 as YFSETQ. The CDR3 spans 13 residues. The CDR3 here is CASSPGLGHEQFF. The DNA read from the CDR3 is TGCGCCAGCAGCCCGGGACTAGGCCATGAG.

About this clone: The CDR3 extends 3 residues past the end of the read, so its final part is completed from the germline J gene. V usage is TRBV5-1 and J usage is TRBJ1-3, with a weak D call TRBD1 (5 bases). Germline V gives CDR1 SGHRS, CDR2 YFSETQ. This CDR3 region has 15 residues. V was pared by 2 bases and J by 2 bases, with 11 bases between. The chain's CDR3 is CASSLRGVPGNTIYF. The CDR3 bases that were read are TGCGCCAGCAGCTTACGGGGGGTGCCTGGAAACACC.

CDR3 residues: CASSFDRGLYNEQFF. CDR3 bases read: TGTGCCAGCAGCTTCGACAGGGGGCTCTACAATGAG. V is TRBV7-2 and J is TRBJ2-1; 10 positions agree with TRBD1. The read comes to an end 3 residues before the CDR3 does, leaving the germline J gene to fill in the end. Germline-derived CDR1 and CDR2 are SGHTA and FQGNSA. The V segment lost 3 bases and the J segment 3 bases; nucleotides outside the gene matches: 2. There are 15 residues in the CDR3.

A remark on this clone: Coverage ceases 3 residues before the CDR3 finishes, and the germline J gene fills in the end. The chain uses TRBV7-9 and TRBJ2-7; TRBD1 matches 7 bases. The germline CDR1 and CDR2 sequences are SEHNR and FQNEAQ (reference sequence). V shed 3 bases and J 6 bases; nucleotides not matched to a gene: 5. This CDR3 region has 13 residues. CDR3 DNA (partial): TGTGCCAGCAGCTTCGGACAGGTGGGCGAG. Translating gives CASSFGQVGE. The whole CDR3 is CASSFGQVGEQYF.

As for this clone: The CDR3 extends 3 residues past the end of the read, so its final part is completed from the germline J gene. The chain joins TRBV5-5 to TRBJ1-6; D unclear. Trimming stripped 3 bases from V and 5 bases from J, with 9 bases between. CDR1 and CDR2 from the germline V gene are SGHKS and YYEKEE (reference sequence). CDR3 length: 14 amino acids. The CDR3 bases that were read are TGTGCCAGCAGCTCGGGCGGGAATAATTCACCC. This sequence encodes CASSSGGNNSP. The whole CDR3 sequence reads CASSSGGNNSPLHF.

A word on this clone: The sequenced fragment ends 3 residues before the CDR3 boundary, so the rest is inferred from the germline J gene. The genes are TRBV15 and TRBJ2-3; 7 nucleotides align to TRBD1. V gave up 6 bases and J gave up 2 bases; unmatched junction bases: 5. The germline CDR1 and CDR2 sequences are LNHNV and YYDKDF (reference sequence). This CDR3 region has 14 residues. The CDR3 sequence: CATRIGTDTDTQYF. The CDR3 bases that were read are TGTGCCACCAGAATAGGGACAGACACAGATACG.

CDR3 DNA, as far as it was read: TGTGCCAGCAGTTACGCGGTAGGGGGGGCAGATACG. Its protein is CASSYAVGGADT. The whole CDR3 reads CASSYAVGGADTQYF. The V call is TRBV6-2 or TRBV6-3, the J call TRBJ2-3, with TRBD2 as a possible D gene (7 bases). The CDR3 is cut off 3 residues early in the read; its end comes from the germline J gene. The germline V gene has CDR1 MNHEY and CDR2 SVGEGT. V was clipped by 2 bases and J by 4 bases, with 13 bases between them. This CDR3 has 15 amino acids.

As for this clone: The read ends 3 residues early relative to the CDR3; the germline J gene fills the gap. The rearrangement joins TRBV30 to TRBJ1-6; D remains ambiguous. Germline V gives CDR1 GTSNPN, CDR2 SVGIG (reference sequence). The CDR3 covers 16 residues. Trimming removed 6 bases at V and 0 bases at J, with 15 bases between. The CDR3: CACAMSRSSYNSPLHF. The part of the CDR3 DNA that was read is TGTGCCTGTGCTATGTCTAGGAGCTCCTATAATTCACCC.

As for this clone: The observed sequence ends 3 residues before the CDR3 terminus, with the missing tail filled in from the germline J gene. The chain joins TRBV20-1 to TRBJ2-7, with TRBD1 matching over 8 bases. With V trimmed by 4 bases and J by 6 bases, 11 bases remained unmatched. The CDR3 is 14 residues long. From germline, CDR1 is DFQATT and CDR2 SNEGSKA (reference sequence). CDR3 sequence reads: CSATSWQGAVEQYF. CDR3 DNA (partial): TGCAGTGCTACCTCGTGGCAGGGGGCCGTCGAG.

A remark on this clone: The sequence runs out 3 residues before the end of the CDR3; the remainder is reconstructed from the germline J gene. The chain joins TRBV12-3 or TRBV12-4 to TRBJ2-1; 10 nucleotides align to TRBD2. The CDR3 runs to 14 residues. V lost 9 bases to trimming and J lost 4 bases; unmatched junction nucleotides: 6. The sequenced part of the CDR3 DNA is TGTGCCAGTGAGCGGGAGGGCCCTTACAATGAG. It translates to CASEREGPYNE. In full, the CDR3 reads CASEREGPYNEQFF.

Of note for this clone: The CDR3 extends 3 residues past the end of the read, so its final part is completed from the germline J gene. This rearrangement joins TRBV12-5 to TRBJ1-5; TRBD1 matches at 7 bases. This CDR3 contains 14 residues. The germline V gene encodes CDR1 LGHNT and CDR2 FRNRAP. After removal of 6 bases from V and 3 bases from J, the junction contained 5 bases not matched to a gene. CDR3 DNA (partial): TGTGCTAGTGGCCGGGACAGCGACAATCAGCCC. It translates to CASGRDSDNQP. The CDR3 reads in full as CASGRDSDNQPQHF.

CDR3 bases read: TGTGCCAGCGGTGGACAGGGGTCAAACGAA. It is translated as CASGGQGSNE. The whole CDR3 protein is CASGGQGSNEAFF. This chain uses TRBV2 with TRBJ1-1; 9 nucleotides match TRBD1. The read ends 3 residues shy of where the CDR3 ends; the end is completed using the germline J gene. The germline V gene encodes CDR1 SNHLY and CDR2 FYNNEI. The CDR3 consists of 13 residues.

As for this clone: With the read ending 3 residues before the CDR3 end, the germline J gene is used to fill in that end. This chain uses TRBV7-7 with TRBJ2-1; D gene unclear. The V gene lost 2 bases and the J gene lost 7 bases, with 9 bases spanning the gap. The CDR3 runs 13 residues. The germline V gene has CDR1 SSHAT and CDR2 FNYEAQ (reference sequence). CDR3 residues: CASSLSLLNEQFF. Partial CDR3 DNA: TGTGCCAGCAGCTTAAGCCTCCTGAATGAG.

Comments on this clone: The observed sequence ends 3 residues before the CDR3 terminus, with the missing tail filled in from the germline J gene. The chain is built from TRBV10-3 and TRBJ2-7, with TRBD1 matching 9 bases. In germline, CDR1 is ENHRY, CDR2 SYGVKD. This CDR3 has 17 residues. The trim removed 6 bases at V and 1 base at J, leaving 13 bases unmatched. CDR3 residues: CAISSNLGQGMSYEQYF. Partial CDR3 DNA: TGTGCCATCAGCTCAAATCTGGGACAGGGTATGTCCTACGAG.

In the case of this clone: The sequence runs out 3 residues before the end of the CDR3; the remainder is reconstructed from the germline J gene. The chain carries TRBV6-2 or TRBV6-3 and TRBJ2-1, with 10 bases matching TRBD2. Per the germline V gene, CDR1 is MNHEY and CDR2 is SVGEGT. The CDR3 totals 15 residues. With 8 bases clipped from V and 6 bases from J, the junction kept 10 bases outside the gene matches. The CDR3 loop is CASVPSAGGLNEQFF. Incomplete CDR3 DNA: TGTGCCAGCGTTCCCTCAGCGGGGGGGCTCAATGAG.

CDR3 amino acids: CSAKTSLYNEQFF. CDR3 bases read: TGCAGTGCTAAGACTAGTCTCTACAATGAG. This rearrangement joins TRBV20-1 to TRBJ2-1, with D possibly TRBD2 on 6 matching bases. The DNA ends 3 residues before the CDR3 does, and the rest of the CDR3 is filled in from the germline J gene. The germline gives CDR1 DFQATT, CDR2 SNEGSKA (reference sequence). V was trimmed by 4 bases and J by 3 bases, leaving 10 bases between them. The CDR3 is made up of 13 amino acids.